This is a list of T cell receptor beta chains from one sample in a study of neurological immune-mediated disorders. MiXCR, run by TCRdb on the 5' RACE reads, gives a single entry per CDR3 protein. The sample contains under 130,000 distinct CDR3 sequences, approximately 11% of which appear only once. Sequenced: PBMCs. The source is a female donor with HTLV-1-associated myelopathy (HAM/TSP). Each CDR3 is given with its conserved first and last residue. Each record gives: D gene, J gene, clone size, V gene, CDR3 DNA, CDR3 protein. D genes are given only for firm matches. Clone size, where shown, is once, few, many, or a class for clones that have expanded.

>.|TRBJ1-4|many|TRBV13
TGTGCCAGCAGCGGCCTGGACAGTAATGAAAAACTGTTTTTT
CASSGLDSNEKLFF
>TRBD1|TRBJ2-2|many|TRBV20-1
TGCAGTGCTAGAGCCCCTTTAGGGACAGAGCACACCGGGGAGCTGTTTTTT
CSARAPLGTEHTGELFF
>.|TRBJ2-5|many|TRBV5-1
TGCGCCAGCAGCTTGGCCACGGGGAGGGAGACCCAGTACTTC
CASSLATGRETQYF
>.|TRBJ2-7|.|TRBV10-1
TGCGCCAGCAGTGAGTCGGGAAGGGGGGCGAACGAGCAGTACTTC
CASSESGRGANEQYF
>.|TRBJ2-7|many|TRBV7-9
TGTGCCAGCAGCCCTTCCGGGACCAGCTCCTACGAGCAGTACTTC
CASSPSGTSSYEQYF
>.|TRBJ2-1|many|TRBV5-6
TGTGCCAGCAGCTTTGGCCTGTATCGGTCCCCGGGCTCCTACAATGAGCAGTTCTTC
CASSFGLYRSPGSYNEQFF
>.|TRBJ2-3|many|TRBV5-1
TGCGCCAGCTACGGGGGACCCACAGATACGCAGTATTTT
CASYGGPTDTQYF
>.|TRBJ1-1|many|TRBV3-1
TGTGCCAGCAGCCCAGCGGGGACGGAGGAAGCTTTCTTT
CASSPAGTEEAFF
>.|TRBJ2-5|many|TRBV7-9
TGTGCCAGCAGCTCGGTTGGCGAGACCCAGTACTTC
CASSSVGETQYF
>.|TRBJ1-1|once|TRBV5-1
TGCGCCAGCATCTTTATTTCGGGGCGTGACACTGAAGCTTTCTTT
CASIFISGRDTEAFF
>.|TRBJ2-7|many|TRBV7-9
TGTGCCAGCAGCCGCGGGACGGCGAGGGGCTCCTACGAGCAGTACTTC
CASSRGTARGSYEQYF
>TRBD2|TRBJ2-7|.|TRBV6-5
TGTGCCAGCAGTCGAGGAGCGGGGGTGTCCTACGAGCAGTACTTC
CASSRGAGVSYEQYF
>TRBD1|TRBJ1-1|many|TRBV20-1
TGCAGTGCTAAAGGGGGTGGACAGGTTGAAGCTTTCTTT
CSAKGGGQVEAFF
>.|TRBJ2-1|many|TRBV12-3/TRBV12-4
TGTGCCAGCAGTCCCAGCGGGCTTTACAATGAGCAGTTCTTC
CASSPSGLYNEQFF
>.|TRBJ2-2|many|TRBV9
TGTGCCAGCAGCGTTGATTTGTCCGGGGAGCTGTTTTTT
CASSVDLSGELFF
>TRBD1|TRBJ1-1|many|TRBV5-1
TGCGCCAGCAGCTGGGGACAGGGTAACACTGAAGCTTTCTTT
CASSWGQGNTEAFF
>.|TRBJ2-7|many|TRBV5-1
TGCGCCAGCAGCTTGAGTACAGGGAGCTCCTACGAGCAGTACTTC
CASSLSTGSSYEQYF
>TRBD1|TRBJ2-2|medium-sized|TRBV12-3/TRBV12-4
TGTGCCAGCAGTTTAGAGGCCGGGACAGGGGGACGAGAGCTGTTTTTT
CASSLEAGTGGRELFF
>.|TRBJ2-3|many|TRBV20-1
TGCAGTGCCCCAAAGGGGCATTTGGGCACAGATACGCAGTATTTT
CSAPKGHLGTDTQYF
>TRBD2|TRBJ2-1|many|TRBV28
TGTGCCAGCAGTTTAGTCACTAGCGGGGGTGGTAATGAGCAGTTCTTC
CASSLVTSGGGNEQFF
>TRBD2|TRBJ2-5|many|TRBV20-1
TGCAGTGCTAGACCCTCGACTAGCCCCCACCAAGAGACCCAGTACTTC
CSARPSTSPHQETQYF
>.|TRBJ2-3|many|TRBV7-7
TGTGCCAGCAGCCTACAGACAGGAGCTACGCAGTATTTT
CASSLQTGATQYF
>.|TRBJ2-6|many|TRBV4-1
TGCGCCAGCAGCCAAGATATCAACGCAGGGGGACTTGGGGCCAACGTCCTGACTTTC
CASSQDINAGGLGANVLTF
>.|TRBJ2-2|.|TRBV20-1
TGCAGTGCTAGAGACTATGGGGCCGGGGAGCTGTTTTTT
CSARDYGAGELFF
>TRBD2|TRBJ2-1|.|TRBV7-3
TGTGCCAGCAGCAAAGCCCCAAGGGCGGGAGGTGATGAGCAGTTCTTC
CASSKAPRAGGDEQFF
>.|TRBJ1-5|many|TRBV5-1
TGCGCCAGCAGCTTGGGGGCCTCGAATCAGCCCCAGCATTTT
CASSLGASNQPQHF
>TRBD2|TRBJ2-1|many|TRBV20-1
TGCAGTGCTAGAGCCCCTAGGCGAAGCGGGGGGGCGAATGAGCAGTTCTTC
CSARAPRRSGGANEQFF
>.|TRBJ2-7|.|TRBV28
TGTGCCAGCAGTTCTTTCGGCGAGCAGTACTTC
CASSSFGEQYF
>.|TRBJ2-1|few|TRBV5-1
TGCGCCAGCAGCGTGGGGGGAGACAATGAGCAGTTCTTC
CASSVGGDNEQFF
>TRBD2|TRBJ2-7|many|TRBV12-3/TRBV12-4
TGTGCCAGCAGTCCCGGGGGTAGCGGGGGAGCCTACGAGCAGTACTTC
CASSPGGSGGAYEQYF
>.|TRBJ2-7|many|TRBV5-1
TGCGCCAGCAGCTCCCAGCCGGGACCGAGTTACGAGCAGTACTTC
CASSSQPGPSYEQYF
>.|TRBJ2-3|many|TRBV28
TGTGCCAGCAGTCAGGGGGGGTTTACGCAGTATTTT
CASSQGGFTQYF
>.|TRBJ2-1|.|TRBV3-1
TGTGCCAGCAGCCAAGATCTGTCGGCTAGCGAATTACCCTACAATGAGCAGTTCTTC
CASSQDLSASELPYNEQFF
>.|TRBJ2-1|many|TRBV28
TGTGCCAGCAGCTTCGGCCGGGATTTGATCGGGCAGTTCTTC
CASSFGRDLIGQFF
>.|TRBJ2-2|many|TRBV4-1
TGCGCCAGCAGCCACCCCAAGGGAGGGGAGCTGTTTTTT
CASSHPKGGELFF
>.|TRBJ2-7|many|TRBV3-1
TGTGCCAGCAGCCCTCGAGGGACAAATTACGAGCAGTACTTC
CASSPRGTNYEQYF
>.|TRBJ2-7|many|TRBV4-1
TGCGCCAGCAGCCAAGATTGGGGCACCTACGAGCAGTACTTC
CASSQDWGTYEQYF
>.|TRBJ1-6|.|TRBV7-9
TGTGCCAGCAGCTTAGAAGTGTCGACAGATCATAATTCACCCCTCCACTTT
CASSLEVSTDHNSPLHF
>.|TRBJ2-3|many|TRBV20-1
TGCAGTGCTCAACATCACGCTGGCGATACGCAGTATTTT
CSAQHHAGDTQYF